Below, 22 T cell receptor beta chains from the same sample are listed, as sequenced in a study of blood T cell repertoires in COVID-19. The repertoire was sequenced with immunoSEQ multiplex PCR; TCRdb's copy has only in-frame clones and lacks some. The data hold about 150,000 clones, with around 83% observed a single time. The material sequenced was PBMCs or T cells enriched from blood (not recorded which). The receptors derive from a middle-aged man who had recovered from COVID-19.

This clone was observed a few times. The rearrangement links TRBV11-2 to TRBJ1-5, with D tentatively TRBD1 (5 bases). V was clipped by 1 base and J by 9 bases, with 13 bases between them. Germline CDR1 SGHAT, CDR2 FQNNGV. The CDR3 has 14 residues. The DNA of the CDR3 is TGTGCCAGCAGCTTAGGGGGGGGAGCGATGCCCCAGCATTTT. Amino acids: CASSLGGGAMPQHF.

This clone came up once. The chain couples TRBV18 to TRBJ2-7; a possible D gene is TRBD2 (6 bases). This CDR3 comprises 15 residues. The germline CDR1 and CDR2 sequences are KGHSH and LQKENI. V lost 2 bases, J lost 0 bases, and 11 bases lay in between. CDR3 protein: CASSPVAGSSYEQYF. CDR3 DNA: TGTGCCAGCTCACCAGTGGCGGGAAGCTCCTACGAGCAGTACTTC.

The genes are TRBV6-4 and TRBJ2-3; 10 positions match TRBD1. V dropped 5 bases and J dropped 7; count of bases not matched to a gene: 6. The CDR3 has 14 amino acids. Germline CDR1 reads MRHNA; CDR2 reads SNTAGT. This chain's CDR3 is CASSPGQGSYTQYF. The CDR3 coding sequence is TGTGCCAGCAGTCCGGGACAGGGGTCCTATACGCAGTATTTT.

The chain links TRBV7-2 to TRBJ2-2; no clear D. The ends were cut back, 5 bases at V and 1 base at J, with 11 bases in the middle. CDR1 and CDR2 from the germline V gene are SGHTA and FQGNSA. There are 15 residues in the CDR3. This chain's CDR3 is CASSPLSRNTGELFF. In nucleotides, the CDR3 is TGTGCCAGCAGCCCCCTATCCCGGAACACCGGGGAGCTGTTTTTT. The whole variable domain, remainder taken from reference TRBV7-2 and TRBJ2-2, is GAGVSQSPSNKVTEKGKDVELRCDPISGHTALYWYRQSLGQGLEFLIYFQGNSAPDKSGLPSDRFSAERTGGSVSTLTIQRTQQEDSAVYLCASSPLSRNTGELFFGEGSRLTVL.

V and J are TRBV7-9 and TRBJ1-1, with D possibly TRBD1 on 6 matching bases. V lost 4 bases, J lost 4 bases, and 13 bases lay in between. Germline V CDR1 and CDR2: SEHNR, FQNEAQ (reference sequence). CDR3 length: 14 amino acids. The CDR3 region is CASSSWGRGTEAFF. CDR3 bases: TGTGCCAGCAGCTCCTGGGGCAGGGGCACTGAAGCTTTCTTT.

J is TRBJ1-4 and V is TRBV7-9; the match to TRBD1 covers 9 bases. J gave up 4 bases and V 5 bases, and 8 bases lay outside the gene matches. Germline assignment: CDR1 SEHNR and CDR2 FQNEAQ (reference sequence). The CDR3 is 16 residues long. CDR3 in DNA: TGTGCCAGCAGCCAAGGACAGGGGAGGGGTAATGAAAAACTGTTTTTT. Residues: CASSQGQGRGNEKLFF.

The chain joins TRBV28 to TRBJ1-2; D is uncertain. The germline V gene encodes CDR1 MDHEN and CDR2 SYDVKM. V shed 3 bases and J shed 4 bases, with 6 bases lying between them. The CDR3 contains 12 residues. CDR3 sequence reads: CASSLTFYGYTF. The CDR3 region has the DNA TGTGCCAGCAGTTTGACATTCTATGGCTACACCTTC.

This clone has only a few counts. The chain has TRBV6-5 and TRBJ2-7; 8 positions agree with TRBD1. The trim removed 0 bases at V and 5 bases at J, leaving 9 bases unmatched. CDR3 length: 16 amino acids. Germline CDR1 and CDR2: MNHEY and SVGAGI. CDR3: CASSYSDGQGNNEQYF. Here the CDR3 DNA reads TGTGCCAGCAGTTACTCAGACGGACAGGGTAATAACGAGCAGTACTTC.

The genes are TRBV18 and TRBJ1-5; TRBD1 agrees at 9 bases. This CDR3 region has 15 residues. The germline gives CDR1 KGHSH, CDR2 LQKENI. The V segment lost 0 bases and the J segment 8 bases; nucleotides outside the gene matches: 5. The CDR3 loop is CASSPPTGGKEPQHF. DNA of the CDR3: TGTGCCAGCTCACCACCCACAGGGGGCAAGGAGCCCCAGCATTTT.

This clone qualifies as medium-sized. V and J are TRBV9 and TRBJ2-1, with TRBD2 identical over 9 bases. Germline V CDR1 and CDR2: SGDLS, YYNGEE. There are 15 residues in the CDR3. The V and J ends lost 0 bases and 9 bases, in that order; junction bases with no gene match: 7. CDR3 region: CASSVVPGTSSEQFF. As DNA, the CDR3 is TGTGCCAGCAGCGTAGTTCCCGGGACTAGCAGTGAGCAGTTCTTC.

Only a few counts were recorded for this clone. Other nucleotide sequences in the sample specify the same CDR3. DNA of the CDR3: TGTGCCAGCAGTTACTCGCAGGGTTCGGGAAACACCATATATTTT. It is translated as CASSYSQGSGNTIYF. The rearrangement links TRBV6-5 to TRBJ1-3; D perhaps matches TRBD1 (5 bases). The germline V gene has CDR1 MNHEY and CDR2 SVGAGI. V dropped 0 bases and J dropped 4 bases, with 10 bases sitting between them. This CDR3 is built from 15 residues.

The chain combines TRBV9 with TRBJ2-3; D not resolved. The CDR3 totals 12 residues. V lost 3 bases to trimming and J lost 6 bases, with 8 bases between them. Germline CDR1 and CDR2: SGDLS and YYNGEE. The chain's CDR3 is CASSATSDTQYF. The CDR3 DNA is TGTGCCAGCAGCGCAACTTCGGATACGCAGTATTTT.

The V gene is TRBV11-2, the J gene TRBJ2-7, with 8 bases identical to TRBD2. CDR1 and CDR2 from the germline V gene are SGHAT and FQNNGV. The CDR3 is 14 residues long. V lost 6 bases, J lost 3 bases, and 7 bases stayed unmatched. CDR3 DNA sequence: TGTGCCAGCAGTCCCAGCGGGGGACACTACGAGCAGTACTTC. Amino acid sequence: CASSPSGGHYEQYF.

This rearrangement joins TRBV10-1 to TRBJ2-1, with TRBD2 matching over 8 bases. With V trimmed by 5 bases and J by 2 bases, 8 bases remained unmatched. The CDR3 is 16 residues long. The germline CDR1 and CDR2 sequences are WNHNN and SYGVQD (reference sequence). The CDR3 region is CASSRERGQTYNEQFF. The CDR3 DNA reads TGCGCCAGCAGTCGCGAGCGGGGGCAAACCTACAATGAGCAGTTCTTC.

CDR3 amino acids: CAISEGGTGEAGELFF. The CDR3 coding sequence is TGTGCCATCAGTGAGGGCGGGACAGGGGAAGCCGGGGAGCTGTTTTTT. The chain employs TRBV10-3 and TRBJ2-2, with 10 bases aligning to TRBD1. The CDR3 totals 16 residues. V lost 2 bases, J lost 6 bases, and 6 bases stayed unmatched. Germline CDR1 ENHRY, CDR2 SYGVKD.

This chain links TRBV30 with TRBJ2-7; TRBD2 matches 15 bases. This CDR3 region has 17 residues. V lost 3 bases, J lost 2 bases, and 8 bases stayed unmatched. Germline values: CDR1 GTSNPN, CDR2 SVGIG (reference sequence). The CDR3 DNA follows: TGTGCCTGGAGCACCGGGACTAGCGGGGGGCCTACCTACGAGCAGTACTTC. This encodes CAWSTGTSGGPTYEQYF.

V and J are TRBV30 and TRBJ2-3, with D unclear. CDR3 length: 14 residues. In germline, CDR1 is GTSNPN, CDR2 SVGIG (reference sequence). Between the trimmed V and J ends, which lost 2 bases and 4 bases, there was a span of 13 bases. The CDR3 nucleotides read TGTGCCTGGAGTAGAGAAGCACGGTCAGATACGCAGTATTTT. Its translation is CAWSREARSDTQYF.

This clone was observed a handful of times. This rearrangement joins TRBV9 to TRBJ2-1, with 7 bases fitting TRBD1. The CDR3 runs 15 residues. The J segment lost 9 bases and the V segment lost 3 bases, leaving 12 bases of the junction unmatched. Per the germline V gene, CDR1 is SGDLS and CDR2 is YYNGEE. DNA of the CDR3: TGTGCCAGCAGCGCGGGACAGTGGTCCGAGGGTGAGCAGTTCTTC. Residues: CASSAGQWSEGEQFF.

The CDR3 here is CAISESTGKSLGTQYF. DNA of the CDR3: TGTGCCATCAGTGAGTCTACGGGGAAGTCGTTGGGGACCCAGTACTTC. This sequence joins TRBV10-3 and TRBJ2-5, with a possible D match to TRBD2 (5 bases). Germline lookup yields CDR1 ENHRY and CDR2 SYGVKD. The CDR3 length is 16 residues. Trimming removed 0 bases at V and 7 bases at J, with 18 bases between.

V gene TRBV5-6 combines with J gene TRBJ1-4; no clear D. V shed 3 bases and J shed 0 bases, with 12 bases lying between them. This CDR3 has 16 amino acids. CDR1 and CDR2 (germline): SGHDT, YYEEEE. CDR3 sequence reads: CASSSPNRATNEKLFF. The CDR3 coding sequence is TGTGCCAGCAGCTCGCCGAACAGAGCAACTAATGAAAAACTGTTTTTT.

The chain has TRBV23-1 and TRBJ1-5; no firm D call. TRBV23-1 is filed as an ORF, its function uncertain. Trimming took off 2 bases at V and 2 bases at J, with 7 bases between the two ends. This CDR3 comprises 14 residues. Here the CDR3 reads CASSQGQRNQPQHF. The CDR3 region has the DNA TGCGCCAGCAGTCAAGGGCAGCGCAATCAGCCCCAGCATTTT.

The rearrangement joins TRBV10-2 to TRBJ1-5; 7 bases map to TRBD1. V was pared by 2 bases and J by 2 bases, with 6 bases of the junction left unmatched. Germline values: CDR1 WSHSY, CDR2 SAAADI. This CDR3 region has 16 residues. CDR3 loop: CASSERDRGGNQPQHF. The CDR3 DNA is TGCGCCAGCAGTGAGAGGGACAGAGGAGGCAATCAGCCCCAGCATTTT.